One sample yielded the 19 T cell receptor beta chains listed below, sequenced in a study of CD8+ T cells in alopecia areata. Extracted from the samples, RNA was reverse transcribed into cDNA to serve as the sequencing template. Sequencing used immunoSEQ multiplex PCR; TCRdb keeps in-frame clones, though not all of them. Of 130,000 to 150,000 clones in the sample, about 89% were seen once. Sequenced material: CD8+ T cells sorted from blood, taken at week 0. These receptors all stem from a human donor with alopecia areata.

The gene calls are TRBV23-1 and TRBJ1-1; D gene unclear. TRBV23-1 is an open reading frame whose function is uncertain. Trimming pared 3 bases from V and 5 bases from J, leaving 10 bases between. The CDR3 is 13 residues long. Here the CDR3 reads CASSHSGWTEAFF. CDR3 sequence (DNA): TGCGCCAGCAGTCATTCCGGGTGGACTGAAGCTTTCTTT.

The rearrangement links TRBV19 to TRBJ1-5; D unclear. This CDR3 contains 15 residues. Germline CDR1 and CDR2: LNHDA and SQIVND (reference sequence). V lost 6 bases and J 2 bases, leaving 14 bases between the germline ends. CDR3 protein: CASRSSLGGNQPQHF. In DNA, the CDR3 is TGTGCCAGTAGGTCGTCGCTTGGTGGCAATCAGCCCCAGCATTTT.

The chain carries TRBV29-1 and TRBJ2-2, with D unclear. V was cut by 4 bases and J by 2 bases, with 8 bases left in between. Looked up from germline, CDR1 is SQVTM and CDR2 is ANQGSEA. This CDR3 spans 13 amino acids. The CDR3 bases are TGCAGCGTTGTCGAACTTAACACCGGGGAGCTGTTTTTT. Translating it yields CSVVELNTGELFF.

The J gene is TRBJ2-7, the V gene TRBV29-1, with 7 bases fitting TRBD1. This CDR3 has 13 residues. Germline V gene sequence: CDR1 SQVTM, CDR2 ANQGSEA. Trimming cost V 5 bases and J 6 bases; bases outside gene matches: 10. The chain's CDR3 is CSVILDRVSEQYF. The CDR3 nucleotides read TGCAGCGTTATTCTTGACAGGGTATCCGAGCAGTACTTC.

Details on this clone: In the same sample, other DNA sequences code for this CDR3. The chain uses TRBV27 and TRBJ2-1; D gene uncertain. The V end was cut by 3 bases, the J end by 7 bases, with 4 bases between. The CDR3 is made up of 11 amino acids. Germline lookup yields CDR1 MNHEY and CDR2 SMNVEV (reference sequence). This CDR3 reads CASSFGNEQFF. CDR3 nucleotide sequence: TGTGCCAGCAGTTTTGGGAATGAGCAGTTCTTC.

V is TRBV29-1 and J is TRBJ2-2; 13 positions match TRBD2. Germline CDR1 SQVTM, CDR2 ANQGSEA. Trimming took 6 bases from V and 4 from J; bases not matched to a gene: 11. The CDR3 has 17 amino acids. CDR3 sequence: CSVLDTSGGARTGELFF. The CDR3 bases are TGCAGCGTCTTAGACACTAGCGGGGGGGCTCGCACCGGGGAGCTGTTTTTT.

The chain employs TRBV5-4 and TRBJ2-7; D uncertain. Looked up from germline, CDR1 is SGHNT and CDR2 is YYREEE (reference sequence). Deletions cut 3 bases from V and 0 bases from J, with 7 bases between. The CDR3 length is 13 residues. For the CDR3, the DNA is TGTGCCAGCAGCTCCAGAGACTCCTACGAGCAGTACTTC. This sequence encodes CASSSRDSYEQYF.

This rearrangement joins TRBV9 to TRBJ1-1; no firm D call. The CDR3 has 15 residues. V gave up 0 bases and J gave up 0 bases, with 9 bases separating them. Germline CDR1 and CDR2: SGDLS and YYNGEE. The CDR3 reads CASSVAVEVNTEAFF. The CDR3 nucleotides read TGTGCCAGCAGCGTAGCCGTGGAGGTGAACACTGAAGCTTTCTTT.

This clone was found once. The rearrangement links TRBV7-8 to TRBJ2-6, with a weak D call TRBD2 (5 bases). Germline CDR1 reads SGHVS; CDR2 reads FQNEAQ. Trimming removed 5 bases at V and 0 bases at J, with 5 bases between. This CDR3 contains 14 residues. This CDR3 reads CASSRGSGANVLTF. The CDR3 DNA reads TGTGCCAGCAGCCGGGGCTCTGGGGCCAACGTCCTGACTTTC. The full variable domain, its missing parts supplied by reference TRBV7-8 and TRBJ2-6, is GAGVSQSPRYKVAKRGQDVALRCDPISGHVSLFWYQQALGQGPEFLTYFQNEAQLDKSGLPSDRFFAERPEGSVSTLKIQRTQQEDSAVYLCASSRGSGANVLTFGAGSRLTVL.

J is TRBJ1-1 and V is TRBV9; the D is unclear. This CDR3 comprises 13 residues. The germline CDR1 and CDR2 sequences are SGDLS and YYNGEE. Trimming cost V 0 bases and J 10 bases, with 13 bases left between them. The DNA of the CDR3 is TGTGCCAGCAGCGTAGGGGGATCGACCGGAGCTTTCTTT. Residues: CASSVGGSTGAFF. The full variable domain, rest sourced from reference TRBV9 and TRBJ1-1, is DSGVTQTPKHLITATGQRVTLRCSPRSGDLSVYWYQQSLDQGLQFLIQYYNGEERAKGNILERFSAQQFPDLHSELNLSSLELGDSALYFCASSVGGSTGAFFGQGTRLTVV.

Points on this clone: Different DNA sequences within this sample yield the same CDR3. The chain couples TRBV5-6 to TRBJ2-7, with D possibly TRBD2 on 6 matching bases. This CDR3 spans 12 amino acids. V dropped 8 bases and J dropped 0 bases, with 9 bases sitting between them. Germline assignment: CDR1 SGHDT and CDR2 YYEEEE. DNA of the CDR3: TGTGCCAGTAGCGGTCCCTCCTACGAGCAGTACTTC. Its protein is CASSGPSYEQYF.

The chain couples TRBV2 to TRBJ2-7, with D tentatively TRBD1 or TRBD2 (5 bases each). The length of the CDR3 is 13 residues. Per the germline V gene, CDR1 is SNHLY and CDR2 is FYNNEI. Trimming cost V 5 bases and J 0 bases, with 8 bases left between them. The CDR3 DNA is TGTGCCAGCAGTTCCGGGACCTCCTACGAGCAGTACTTC. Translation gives CASSSGTSYEQYF.

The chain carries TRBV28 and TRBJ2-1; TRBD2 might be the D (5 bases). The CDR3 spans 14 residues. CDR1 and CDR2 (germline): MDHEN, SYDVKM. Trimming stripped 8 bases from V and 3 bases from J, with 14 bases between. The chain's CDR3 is CASGPLEGYNEQFF. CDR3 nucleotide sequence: TGTGCCAGCGGGCCCTTAGAGGGCTACAATGAGCAGTTCTTC.

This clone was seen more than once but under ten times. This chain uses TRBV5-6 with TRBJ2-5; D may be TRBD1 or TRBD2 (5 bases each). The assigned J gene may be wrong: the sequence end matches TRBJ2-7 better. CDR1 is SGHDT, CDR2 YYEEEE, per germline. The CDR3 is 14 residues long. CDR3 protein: CASSSGTSRGEQYF. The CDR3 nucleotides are TGTGCCAGCAGCTCGGGGACCAGTCGCGGCGAGCAGTACTTC.

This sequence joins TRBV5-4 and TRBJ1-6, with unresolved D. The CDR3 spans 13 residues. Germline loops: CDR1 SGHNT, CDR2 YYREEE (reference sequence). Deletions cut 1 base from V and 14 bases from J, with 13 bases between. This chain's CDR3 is CASSLLSEGTLHF. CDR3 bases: TGTGCCAGCAGCTTGCTGAGCGAGGGCACCCTCCACTTT. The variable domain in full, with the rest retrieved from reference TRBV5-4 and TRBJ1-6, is ETGVTQSPTHLIKTRGQQVTLRCSSQSGHNTVSWYQQALGQGPQFIFQYYREEENGRGNFPPRFSGLQFPNYSSELNVNALELDDSALYLCASSLLSEGTLHFGNGTRLTVT.

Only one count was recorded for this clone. This CDR3 reads CASSLEDRRELFF. The CDR3 DNA sequence: TGTGCCAGCAGCCTAGAGGACAGGAGGGAGCTGTTTTTT. J is TRBJ2-2 and V is TRBV13; 7 bases map to TRBD1. Germline trimming cut 5 bases from V and 9 bases from J; bases unmatched to any gene: 6. Germline CDR1 reads PRHDT; CDR2 reads FYEKMQ (reference sequence). The CDR3 runs to 13 residues.

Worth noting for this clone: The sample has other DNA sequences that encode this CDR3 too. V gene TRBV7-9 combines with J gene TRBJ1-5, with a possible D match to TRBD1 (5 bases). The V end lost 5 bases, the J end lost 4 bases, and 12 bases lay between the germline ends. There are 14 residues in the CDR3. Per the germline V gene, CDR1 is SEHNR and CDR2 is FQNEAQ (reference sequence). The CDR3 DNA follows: TGTGCCAGCAGCCCACCAGGGTCTAATCAGCCCCAGCATTTT. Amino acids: CASSPPGSNQPQHF.

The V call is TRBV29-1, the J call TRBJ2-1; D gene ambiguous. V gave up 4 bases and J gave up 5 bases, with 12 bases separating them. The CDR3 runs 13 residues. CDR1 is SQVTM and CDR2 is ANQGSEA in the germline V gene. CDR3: CSVVVLADNEQFF. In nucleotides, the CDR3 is TGCAGCGTTGTAGTTTTGGCCGACAATGAGCAGTTCTTC.

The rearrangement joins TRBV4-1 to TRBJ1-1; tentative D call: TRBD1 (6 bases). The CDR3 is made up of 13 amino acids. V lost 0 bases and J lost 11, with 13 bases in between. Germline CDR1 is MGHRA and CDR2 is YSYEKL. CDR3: CASSQEAQGSAFF. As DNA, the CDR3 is TGCGCCAGCAGCCAAGAGGCACAGGGTTCGGCTTTCTTT.